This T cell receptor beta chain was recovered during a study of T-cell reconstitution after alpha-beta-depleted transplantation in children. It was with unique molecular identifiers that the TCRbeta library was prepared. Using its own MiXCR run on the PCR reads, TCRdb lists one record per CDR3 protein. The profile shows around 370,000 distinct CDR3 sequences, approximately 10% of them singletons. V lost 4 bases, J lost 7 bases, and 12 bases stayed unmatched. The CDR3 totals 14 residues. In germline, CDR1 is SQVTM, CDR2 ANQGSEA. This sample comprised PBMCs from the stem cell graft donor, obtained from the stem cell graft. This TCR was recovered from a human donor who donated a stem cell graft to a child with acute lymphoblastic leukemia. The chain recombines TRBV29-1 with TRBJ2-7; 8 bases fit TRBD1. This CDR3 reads CSVVGGQGVGEQYF. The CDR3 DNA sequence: TGCAGCGTTGTGGGAGGACAGGGCGTAGGGGAGCAGTACTTC.